A single sample is the source of the 20 T cell receptor beta chains below, sequenced in a study of vaccination and CD4 T cells after COVID-19. Time point defined: late sampling 161 to 241 days after vaccination in three convalescent patients. This sample's treatment: approximately 10-day PBMC culture with coronavirus spike peptide pools or control peptides (ViraFEST assay). These TCRs' antigens remain unknown. An Oncomine TCR Beta short-read assay was used to sequence the DNA from cultured CD4+ T cells. TCRdb re-called the PCR reads through MiXCR, storing one row per CDR3 protein. The data hold tens of thousands of distinct CDR3 sequences, with 30% to 35% observed a single time. Sequencing was performed on CD4+ T cells from blood, cultured in vitro, taken about 7 months after SARS-CoV-2 vaccination. The receptors shown here come from a human donor who had recovered from COVID-19.

This clonotype was seen once. This chain connects TRBV20-1 to TRBJ2-2; the match to TRBD2 covers 7 bases. The CDR3 totals 16 residues. Per germline, CDR1 DFQATT and CDR2 SNEGSKA (reference sequence). Trimming took 1 base from V and 3 from J; bases not matched to a gene: 8. CDR3 sequence (DNA): TGCAGTGCTAGAGCGACCGGGACTAACTACACCGGGGAGCTGTTTTTT. This sequence encodes CSARATGTNYTGELFF.

The V and J genes are TRBV20-1 and TRBJ1-1; D not certain. The CDR3 spans 14 residues. Trimming took off 2 bases at V and 0 bases at J, with 10 bases between the two ends. From germline, CDR1 is DFQATT and CDR2 SNEGSKA (reference sequence). The CDR3 loop is CSARSGSLNTEAFF. DNA for the CDR3: TGCAGTGCTAGATCTGGCAGCCTGAACACTGAAGCTTTCTTT.

The CDR3 DNA follows: TGTGCCAGCAGCCAGAGGATCGGCCAACGGTACAATGAGCAGTTCTTC. This encodes CASSQRIGQRYNEQFF. The gene calls are TRBV7-9 and TRBJ2-1; D is undetermined. Germline CDR1 is SEHNR and CDR2 is FQNEAQ (reference sequence). The CDR3 is made up of 16 amino acids. The V end lost 5 bases, the J end lost 4 bases, and 18 bases lay between the germline ends.

The chain links TRBV7-9 to TRBJ1-6; D is perhaps TRBD1 (5 bases). This CDR3 spans 15 amino acids. Germline V lookup: CDR1 SEHNR, CDR2 FQNEAQ (reference sequence). With 7 bases removed from V and 4 bases from J, the gap between germline ends came to 14 bases. The CDR3 loop is CASTLTGDYNSPLHF. Written as DNA, the CDR3 is TGTGCCAGCACCCTTACGGGGGATTATAATTCACCCCTCCACTTT.

This clonotype has only a few counts. This rearrangement joins TRBV20-1 to TRBJ1-2, with D tentatively TRBD1 (6 bases). Looked up from germline, CDR1 is DFQATT and CDR2 is SNEGSKA (reference sequence). There are 15 residues in the CDR3. The V gene lost 3 bases and the J gene lost 7 bases, with 21 bases spanning the gap. CDR3 in amino acids: CSASGGPGVRRGYTF. The DNA of the CDR3 is TGCAGTGCTAGTGGGGGGCCGGGAGTACGTCGTGGCTACACCTTC.

This chain joins TRBV20-1 and TRBJ1-5; TRBD1 might be the D (6 bases). Germline V CDR1 and CDR2: DFQATT, SNEGSKA (reference sequence). V lost 6 bases, J lost 3 bases, and 18 bases lay in between. The length of the CDR3 is 15 residues. The CDR3 loop reads CSASRQASFNQPQHF. Here the CDR3 DNA reads TGCAGTGCGTCCCGACAGGCATCTTTCAATCAGCCCCAGCATTTT.

This sequence joins TRBV5-1 and TRBJ2-5; D gene ambiguous. With 4 bases removed from V and 3 bases from J, the gap between germline ends came to 22 bases. The CDR3 is 17 amino acids. Germline CDR1 SGHRS, CDR2 YFSETQ. The CDR3 coding sequence is TGCGCCAGCAGCCAGCGCCCCTTTCCGGGCCCTAAAGAGACCCAGTACTTC. Protein: CASSQRPFPGPKETQYF.

J is TRBJ2-1 and V is TRBV5-1; perhaps TRBD2 as D (5 bases). This CDR3 has 14 amino acids. Germline V gives CDR1 SGHRS, CDR2 YFSETQ. The V and J ends lost 1 base and 4 bases respectively, with 9 bases between them. The DNA for the CDR3 is TGCGCCAGCAGCTTGAGGCCGGGGTACAATGAGCAGTTCTTC. This translates into CASSLRPGYNEQFF.

The chain is built from TRBV11-2 and TRBJ2-2; D is ambiguous. The CDR3 has 15 residues. Trimming left V 3 bases short and J 4 bases short, with 12 bases between. The germline V gene has CDR1 SGHAT and CDR2 FQNNGV. CDR3 residues: CASSFRSVTTGELFF. CDR3 bases: TGTGCCAGCAGCTTCAGATCGGTGACCACCGGGGAGCTGTTTTTT.

V is TRBV7-2 and J is TRBJ1-1; 8 positions match TRBD1. CDR1 and CDR2 from the germline V gene are SGHTA and FQGNSA. V lost 5 bases to trimming and J lost 3 bases; unmatched junction nucleotides: 8. This CDR3 is built from 15 residues. This chain's CDR3 is CASSGETGGDTEAFF. The CDR3 nucleotides read TGTGCCAGCAGCGGGGAAACAGGGGGAGACACTGAAGCTTTCTTT. Combining the CDR3 with reference TRBV7-2 and TRBJ1-1 gives the whole variable domain GAGVSQSPSNKVTEKGKDVELRCDPISGHTALYWYRQSLGQGLEFLIYFQGNSAPDKSGLPSDRFSAERTGGSVSTLTIQRTQQEDSAVYLCASSGETGGDTEAFFGQGTRLTVV.

The chain recombines TRBV7-3 with TRBJ2-7, with TRBD2 matching over 12 bases. The V segment lost 5 bases and the J segment 7 bases; nucleotides outside the gene matches: 3. From germline, CDR1 is SGHTA and CDR2 FQGTGA. The CDR3 runs to 13 residues. CDR3 nucleotide sequence: TGTGCCAGCAGCCCTAGCGGGGGGGGAGAGCAGTACTTC. Translation: CASSPSGGGEQYF.

With regard to this clonotype: With a much larger clone just one base away, this may be a read error. This rearrangement joins TRBV20-1 to TRBJ2-5; 7 bases line up with TRBD1. This CDR3 spans 13 amino acids. Germline V gives CDR1 DFQATT, CDR2 SNEGSKA (reference sequence). Here the CDR3 DNA reads TGCAGTGGGGGGACAGACAGACAAGGGACCCAGTACTTC. Translated: CSGGTDRQGTQYF.

The rearrangement links TRBV6-1 to TRBJ2-7; 7 nucleotides line up with TRBD1. Looked up from germline, CDR1 is MNHNS and CDR2 is SASEGT. This CDR3 region has 13 residues. This chain's CDR3 is CAGGAGGNYEQYF. CDR3 coding DNA: TGTGCTGGGGGAGCAGGGGGTAACTACGAGCAGTACTTC.

This chain connects TRBV2 to TRBJ1-2; TRBD1 agrees at 7 bases. J gave up 0 bases and V 6 bases, and 7 bases lay outside the gene matches. The CDR3 runs to 15 residues. Germline values: CDR1 SNHLY, CDR2 FYNNEI. The CDR3: CASRRDRVSNYGYTF. CDR3 nucleotides: TGTGCCAGCAGAAGAGACAGGGTGTCTAACTATGGCTACACCTTC.

The chain joins TRBV5-1 to TRBJ1-2, with TRBD1 matching 7 bases. The CDR3 totals 15 residues. The V gene's germline CDR1 is SGHRS and CDR2 YFSETQ. Losses at the gene ends were 4 bases for V and 6 bases for J; bases not matched to a gene: 12. The CDR3: CASSRTGLGGDGYTF. The CDR3 DNA is TGCGCCAGCAGCAGGACAGGTTTAGGTGGGGATGGCTACACCTTC.

This clonotype was detected a few times. The V call is TRBV20-1, the J call TRBJ2-3, with 15 bases that match TRBD2. This CDR3 spans 17 amino acids. V dropped 0 bases and J dropped 2; count of bases not matched to a gene: 3. The germline gives CDR1 DFQATT, CDR2 SNEGSKA (reference sequence). This CDR3 reads CSARDGTSGGITDTQYF. CDR3 DNA sequence: TGCAGTGCTAGAGATGGGACTAGCGGGGGGATCACAGATACGCAGTATTTT.

This clonotype was counted only a few times. The chain uses TRBV6-2 or TRBV6-3 and TRBJ2-7, with a tentative D call TRBD2 (6 bases). This CDR3 has 14 residues. Trimming left V 6 bases short and J 1 base short, with 13 bases between. Per the germline V gene, CDR1 is MNHEY and CDR2 is SVGEGT. CDR3 loop: CASSQLGGSYEQYF. The DNA for the CDR3 is TGTGCCAGCAGCCAACTAGGAGGGTCCTACGAGCAGTACTTC.

The chain links TRBV19 to TRBJ1-2; D may be TRBD1 (6 bases). The germline V gene has CDR1 LNHDA and CDR2 SQIVND (reference sequence). Trimming took 8 bases from V and 5 from J, leaving 27 bases between them. The CDR3 has 17 amino acids. The CDR3 nucleotides read TGTGCCAGTCGCCCATGGGGGGCGACAGACGGGGGTTATGGCTACACCTTC. Protein: CASRPWGATDGGYGYTF.

The chain joins TRBV7-9 to TRBJ2-4; 7 nucleotides align to TRBD1. Germline V gives CDR1 SEHNR, CDR2 FQNEAQ (reference sequence). This CDR3 region has 17 residues. With V trimmed by 1 base and J by 5 bases, 11 bases remained unmatched. CDR3 nucleotides: TGTGCCAGCAGCTTAGGATTTGGCAGGGGGACCCAAAACATTCAGTACTTC. It yields the protein CASSLGFGRGTQNIQYF.

The chain carries TRBV20-1 and TRBJ2-3, with D unclear. V was clipped by 6 bases and J by 9 bases, with 16 bases between them. The CDR3 contains 12 residues. The germline V gene has CDR1 DFQATT and CDR2 SNEGSKA (reference sequence). This CDR3 is CSALQFTATQYF. The CDR3 DNA follows: TGCAGTGCGCTTCAGTTCACGGCAACGCAGTATTTT.